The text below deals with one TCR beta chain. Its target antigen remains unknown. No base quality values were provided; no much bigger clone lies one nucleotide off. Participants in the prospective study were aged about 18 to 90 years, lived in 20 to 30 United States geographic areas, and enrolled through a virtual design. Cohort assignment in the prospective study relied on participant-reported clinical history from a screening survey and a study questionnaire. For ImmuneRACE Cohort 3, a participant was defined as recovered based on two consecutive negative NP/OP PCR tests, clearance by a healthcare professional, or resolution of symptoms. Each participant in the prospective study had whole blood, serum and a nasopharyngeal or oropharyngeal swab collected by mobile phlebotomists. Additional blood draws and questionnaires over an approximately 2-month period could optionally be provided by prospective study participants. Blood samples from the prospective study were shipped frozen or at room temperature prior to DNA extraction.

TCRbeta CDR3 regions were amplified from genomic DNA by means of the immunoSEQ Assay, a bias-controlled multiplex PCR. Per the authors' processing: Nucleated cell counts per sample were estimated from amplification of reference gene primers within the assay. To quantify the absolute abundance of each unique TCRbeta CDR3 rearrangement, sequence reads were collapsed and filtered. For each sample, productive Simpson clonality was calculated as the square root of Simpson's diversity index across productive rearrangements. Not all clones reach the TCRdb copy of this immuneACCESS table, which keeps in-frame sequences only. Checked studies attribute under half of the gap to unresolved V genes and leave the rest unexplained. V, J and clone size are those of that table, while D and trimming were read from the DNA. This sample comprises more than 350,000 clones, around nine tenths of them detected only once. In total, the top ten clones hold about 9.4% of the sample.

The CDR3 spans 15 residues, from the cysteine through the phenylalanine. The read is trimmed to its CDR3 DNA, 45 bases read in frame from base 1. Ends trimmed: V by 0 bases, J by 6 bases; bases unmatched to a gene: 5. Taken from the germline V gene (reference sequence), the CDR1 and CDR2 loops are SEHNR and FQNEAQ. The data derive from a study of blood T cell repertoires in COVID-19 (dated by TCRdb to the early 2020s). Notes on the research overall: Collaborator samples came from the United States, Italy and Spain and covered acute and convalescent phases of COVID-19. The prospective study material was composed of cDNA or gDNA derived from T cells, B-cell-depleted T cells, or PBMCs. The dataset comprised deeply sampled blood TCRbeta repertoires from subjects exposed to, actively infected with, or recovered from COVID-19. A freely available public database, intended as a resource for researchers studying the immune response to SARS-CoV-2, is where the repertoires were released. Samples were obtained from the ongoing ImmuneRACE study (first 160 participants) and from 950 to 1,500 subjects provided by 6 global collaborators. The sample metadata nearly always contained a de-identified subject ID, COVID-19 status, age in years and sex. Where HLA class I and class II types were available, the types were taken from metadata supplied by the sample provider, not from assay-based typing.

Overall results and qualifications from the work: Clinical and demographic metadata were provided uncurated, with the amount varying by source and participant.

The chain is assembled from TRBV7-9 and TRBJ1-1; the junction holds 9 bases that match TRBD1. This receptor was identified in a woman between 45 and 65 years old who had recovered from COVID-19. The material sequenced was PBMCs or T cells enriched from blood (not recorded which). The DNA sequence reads TGTGCCAGCAGCTTAGCGACGGGACAGGGACCTGAAGCTTTCTTT. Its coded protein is CASSLATGQGPEAFF.